These T cell receptor beta chains were read from a single sample in a study of technical replicates of blood from a few donors. Clones were read by immunoSEQ multiplex PCR, and TCRdb kept only the in-frame ones, dropping some. Of about 88,000 clones in the sample, about 90% were seen once. The source material was T cells isolated from PBMCs. The receptors originated from a human donor in good health. Each CDR3 is given with its conserved first and last residue. The D gene is left open where the match is weak. Rows may omit the clone size; those that give it use once, few, many or a size class.

j_call | d_call | clone_size | v_call | cdr3_aa | cdr3_nt
TRBJ2-7 | TRBD2 | NA | TRBV6-5 | CASSLLAGGSYEQYF | TGTGCCAGCAGTTTACTAGCGGGAGGCTCCTACGAGCAGTACTTC
TRBJ1-2 | NA | NA | TRBV13 | CASSLGVNYGYTF | TGTGCCAGCAGCTTGGGAGTTAACTATGGCTACACCTTC
TRBJ2-1 | NA | NA | TRBV5-1 | CASRLSGGAYNEQFF | TGCGCCAGCAGATTGAGCGGAGGGGCCTACAATGAGCAGTTCTTC
TRBJ1-5 | NA | NA | TRBV6-5 | CASSPGDSNQPQHF | TGTGCCAGCAGCCCCGGGGACTCCAATCAGCCCCAGCATTTT
TRBJ1-2 | NA | NA | TRBV29-1 | CSSREGNYGYTF | TGCAGCTCCCGTGAGGGCAACTATGGCTACACCTTC
TRBJ2-2 | NA | once | TRBV29-1 | CSVVRTVNTGELFF | TGCAGCGTTGTGCGTACGGTAAACACCGGGGAGCTGTTTTTT
TRBJ1-2 | TRBD1 | NA | TRBV5-1 | CASSLKGTGSGYTF | TGCGCCAGCAGTCTCAAGGGGACAGGGAGTGGCTACACCTTC
TRBJ2-5 | NA | NA | TRBV7-3 | CASSFSAAVETQYF | TGTGCCAGCAGCTTTTCTGCGGCGGTAGAGACCCAGTACTTC
TRBJ2-4 | NA | NA | TRBV7-9 | CASSHTGNLAKNIQYF | TGTGCCAGCAGCCACACAGGGAATCTAGCCAAAAACATTCAGTACTTC
TRBJ2-1 | TRBD2 | NA | TRBV9 | CASSVGGRPVDEQFF | TGTGCCAGCAGCGTAGGCGGGAGGCCTGTCGATGAGCAGTTCTTC
TRBJ2-7 | NA | once | TRBV6-1 | CASSEYRSQAGAQYF | TGTGCCAGCAGTGAATATAGAAGTCAGGCAGGCGCCCAGTACTTC
TRBJ1-4 | TRBD1 | NA | TRBV29-1 | CSVAGWGTGGEKLFF | TGCAGCGTTGCAGGTTGGGGAACAGGGGGTGAAAAACTGTTTTTT
TRBJ2-1 | NA | once | TRBV9 | CASSVGTSLYNEQFF | TGTGCCAGCAGCGTAGGAACTAGCTTATACAATGAGCAGTTCTTC
TRBJ1-4 | TRBD1 | NA | TRBV13 | CASSASGQGVFDEKLFF | TGTGCCAGCAGTGCGTCGGGACAGGGGGTATTCGATGAAAAACTGTTTTTT
TRBJ1-2 | TRBD1 | NA | TRBV19 | CASSIGQGADGYTF | TGTGCCAGTAGTATCGGGCAGGGGGCAGATGGCTACACCTTC
TRBJ2-1 | TRBD2 | once | TRBV2 | CASEPSGGTEQFF | TGTGCCAGCGAGCCTAGCGGGGGCACTGAGCAGTTCTTC
TRBJ1-1 | TRBD1 | NA | TRBV6-1 | CASNRGQGNTEAFF | TGTGCCAGCAACAGGGGGCAGGGGAACACTGAAGCTTTCTTT
TRBJ2-7 | NA | NA | TRBV5-6 | CASSLSGRFPLREQYF | TGTGCCAGCAGCTTGTCTGGGCGATTTCCCCTCCGCGAGCAGTACTTC